The rows below give T cell receptor beta chains drawn from one sample of a study of blood T cell repertoires in COVID-19. Here immunoSEQ multiplex PCR was the method, and the copy in TCRdb shows in-frame clones only, minus some. In the table there are 30,000 to 40,000 clones, nearly 90% of which are singletons. Source material: peripheral blood. These receptors were obtained from a man between 60 and 75 years old with active or convalescent COVID-19. Each CDR3 is given with its conserved first and last residue. A D gene is named only where the DNA matches it firmly.

CDR3	DNA	J	V	D
CASMLAGVETQYF	TGTGCCAGCATGTTAGCGGGCGTGGAGACCCAGTACTTC	TRBJ2-5	TRBV6-6	TRBD2
CASSWGQGGGETQYF	TGTGCCAGCAGCTGGGGACAGGGTGGGGGAGAGACCCAGTACTTC	TRBJ2-5	TRBV7-7	TRBD1
CASSLSGTSGRPLRYEQYF	TGCGCCAGCAGCTTATCGGGGACTAGCGGGAGGCCCTTACGCTACGAGCAGTACTTC	TRBJ2-7	TRBV5-1	TRBD2
CASSRGNYGYTF	TGTGCCAGCTCCAGGGGTAACTATGGCTACACCTTC	TRBJ1-2	TRBV12-3/TRBV12-4	NA
CASSQNTAFNYGYTF	TGTGCCAGCAGCCAAAACACAGCCTTTAACTATGGCTACACCTTC	TRBJ1-2	TRBV3-1/TRBV3-2	NA
CASSLGTDNQPQHF	TGTGCCAGCAGCCTCGGGACAGACAATCAGCCCCAGCATTTT	TRBJ1-5	TRBV3-1/TRBV3-2	TRBD1
CASSEGTGGKNYGYTF	TGTGCCAGCAGCGAAGGGACAGGGGGAAAGAACTATGGCTACACCTTC	TRBJ1-2	TRBV5-6	TRBD1
CASSPRGSGQETQYF	TGTGCCAGCTCACCTCGCGGGAGCGGCCAAGAGACCCAGTACTTC	TRBJ2-5	TRBV18	TRBD2
CASSSGAGVGETQYF	TGTGCCAGCAGCTCAGGTGCAGGGGTTGGAGAGACCCAGTACTTC	TRBJ2-5	TRBV11-2	NA
CASSFLGWGTITYEQYF	TGTGCCAGCAGCTTTTTAGGATGGGGGACTATCACCTACGAGCAGTACTTC	TRBJ2-7	TRBV5-5	TRBD2
CASSKTSGRGEQFF	TGCGCCAGCAGCAAGACTAGCGGGAGAGGTGAGCAGTTCTTC	TRBJ2-1	TRBV5-1	TRBD2